The present T cell receptor beta chain was sequenced within a study of T cell responses to AZD1222 COVID-19 vaccine (dated by TCRdb to the early 2020s). General notes on the study: Because spike-specific TCR depth and breadth did not differ between the two schedules, AZD1222 recipients who got a second dose at roughly 4 weeks were pooled with those who got a second dose at roughly 12 weeks. A total of approximately 230 trial participants underwent TCR sequencing, of whom nearly 210 received two doses of AZD1222 and about 26 received two doses of the MenACWY control vaccine. Trial participants were enrolled into age subgroups of 18-55, 56-69 and 70-plus years, which contained about 150, 27 and 61 TCR-sequenced participants, respectively. General study outcomes and caveats: Most participants were white British and females outnumbered males, and the authors suggested that clonal diversity may have been underestimated. Nearly half of unique spike-specific TCRs reportedly recognized epitopes outside regions mutated in the B.1.351 and B.1.1.7 variants. Spike-specific TCR breadth and depth rose significantly after two AZD1222 doses compared with day 0 and with MenACWY recipients. Vaccine-associated CD4 TCRs spanned the whole spike protein, with dominant responses in regions 160-218 and 743-854. Only five or six AZD1222 recipients were SARS-CoV-2 seropositive at baseline, limiting conclusions about previously exposed vaccinees. In the small 56-69-year group, the increase in depth fell short of significance, most likely because of low power. Because no day 14 peak-response samples were available, the repertoires could be characterized only after the peak T cell response.

For this clone: The antigen it binds to is not known. No base qualities exist here, and no much larger clone lies one base off it.

Sample time point, as interpreted from the label and publication: baseline before first vaccination. Vaccinee samples came from UK trials COV001 and COV002, including a single-blind randomized controlled phase 2/3 trial of AZD1222 (ChAdOx1 nCoV-19) in healthy adults. For TCRbeta chain sequencing, PBMC samples were collected from trial participants at day 0 and at day 28 after the second dose. A distance of 10 bases separates the germline ends of V and J, which lose 0 bases and 7 bases respectively. The CDR3 covers 13 residues, taking in both the cysteine and the phenylalanine. Only the CDR3 DNA is retained, 39 bases long and in frame from the first base. The germline V gene specifies LGHNA as CDR1 and YSLEER as CDR2. The CDR3 regions of human TCRbeta chains were subjected to immunosequencing. The authors' analysis ran thus. TCRs in the repertoires were matched against a reference library of SARS-CoV-2-specific TCRs that had been generated with the MIRA antigen-specificity platform. Breadth was defined as the fraction of unique TCRs that were SARS-CoV-2-associated. Depth was defined as the fraction of total T cells that were SARS-CoV-2-associated. Using the MIRA data, every spike-specific TCR was mapped to the spike region that the TCR reacted to and assigned to either a CD4 or a CD8 class. Log10-transformed breadth and depth values were compared by one-way ANOVA with Sidak's multiple comparisons tests. TCRdb took over this immuneACCESS table, retaining in-frame rearrangements with V and J assigned. Such tables are incomplete; in checked studies, under half of the missing clones stem from an unresolved V gene, and the remainder is unexplained. The V and J calls and clone size were taken over from that table, and D and trimming were inferred from the DNA. This sample has about 170,000 clones in its table, and approximately 90% of those were observed once. The top ten clones comprise about 2.8% of the sample.

The sequencing here drew on peripheral blood, taken on day 0 of AZD1222 vaccination. The clonotype was recovered from an adult in good health. In this chain, TRBV4-3 is recombined with TRBJ2-7; a tentative D call is TRBD1 (6 bases match). Here is the DNA: TGCGCCAGCAGCCAAGATCAGCAGGGGGAGCAGTACTTC. Its translation reads: CASSQDQQGEQYF.